A selection of T cell receptor beta chains follows, all from one sample in a study of monozygotic twins with inflammatory bowel disease. With the 5' RACE reads reprocessed, TCRdb shows one record per CDR3 protein and no DNA. The sample's table shows about 210,000 distinct CDR3 sequences. Sequenced input: blood. The receptors were sampled from a human donor with ulcerative colitis or Crohn's disease, or a healthy co-twin of an affected twin (not recorded which). Both conserved end residues are part of each CDR3.

v_call	j_call	cdr3_aa
TRBV5-6	TRBJ2-2	CASSWGQANTGELFF
TRBV7-2	TRBJ2-1	CASSIQRGAYNEQFF
TRBV28	TRBJ1-1	CATRFPLNTEAFF
TRBV20-1	TRBJ1-5	CSARADGYSNQPQHF
TRBV7-2	TRBJ2-7	CASSFTAAQGNEQYF
TRBV20-1	TRBJ2-1	CSAYDRVYDNEQFF
TRBV5-4	TRBJ2-2	CASSSGTSGANANTGELFF
TRBV7-9	TRBJ1-2	CASAPGEVSPGYTF
TRBV2	TRBJ1-5	CASSEGGRGNQPQHF
TRBV29-1	TRBJ1-1	CSVEGTAGRAEAFF
TRBV5-1	TRBJ1-2	CASSFRTGNNYGYTF
TRBV7-2	TRBJ2-3	CASSPGTSGSTDTQYF
TRBV20-1	TRBJ2-3	CSASSAGTAIDTQYF
TRBV7-6	TRBJ1-5	CASSLTPAGASNQHQHF
TRBV12-3/TRBV12-4	TRBJ2-1	CASSSPYNEQFF
TRBV2	TRBJ1-1	CASGIAGNTEAFF
TRBV5-1	TRBJ2-1	CASSLAGQGGRLEQSF
TRBV7-8	TRBJ2-7	CASSYVTGTRSSYEQYF
TRBV6-1	TRBJ2-1	CASSRGGAKGNEQFF
TRBV10-3	TRBJ1-2	CAISSDGTVYGYTF